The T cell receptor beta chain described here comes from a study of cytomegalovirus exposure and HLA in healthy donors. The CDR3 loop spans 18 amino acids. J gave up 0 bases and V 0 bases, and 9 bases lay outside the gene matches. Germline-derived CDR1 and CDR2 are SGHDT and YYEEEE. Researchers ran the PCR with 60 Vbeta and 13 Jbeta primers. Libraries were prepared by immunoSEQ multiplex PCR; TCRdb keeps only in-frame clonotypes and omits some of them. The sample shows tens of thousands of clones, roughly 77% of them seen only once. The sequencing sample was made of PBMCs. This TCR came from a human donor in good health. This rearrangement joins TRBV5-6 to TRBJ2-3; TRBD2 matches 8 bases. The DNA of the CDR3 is TGTGCCAGCAGCTTGGTTAGCGGGGCCGTTGCTAGCACAGATACGCAGTATTTT. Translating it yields CASSLVSGAVASTDTQYF.